This T cell receptor beta chain comes out of a study of radiation and T cells in renal cell carcinoma. Study conclusions and caveats: Baseline intratumoral clonotype presence is unknown without pretreatment biopsies.

Time point reported: blood 4 weeks post-SBRT, at nephrectomy. Treatment of the sample: 15 Gy SBRT to primary tumor, nephrectomy 4 weeks later. This renal cell carcinoma was of the clear cell type. This table comes from immunoSEQ multiplex PCR, and its TCRdb copy is limited to in-frame clones, with some not included. Altogether 65,000 or so clones are present, roughly 80% being singletons, with the ten largest covering approximately 6.8%. Trimming shortened V by 5 bases and J by 0 bases, and 10 bases separated the two germline ends. This CDR3 region has 15 residues. CDR1 and CDR2 (germline): MNHNS, SASEGT. With respect to this clone: Its antigen is not known.

The chain has TRBV6-1 and TRBJ2-2; weak D call: TRBD1 (6 bases). The sequence was collected from a man in his sixties with renal cell carcinoma. The source material was blood, sampled from a patient whose treatment included radiotherapy and nephrectomy. CDR3 coding DNA: TGTGCCAGCAGTCGACAGGTTCCGAACACCGGGGAGCTGTTTTTT. Translating gives CASSRQVPNTGELFF.